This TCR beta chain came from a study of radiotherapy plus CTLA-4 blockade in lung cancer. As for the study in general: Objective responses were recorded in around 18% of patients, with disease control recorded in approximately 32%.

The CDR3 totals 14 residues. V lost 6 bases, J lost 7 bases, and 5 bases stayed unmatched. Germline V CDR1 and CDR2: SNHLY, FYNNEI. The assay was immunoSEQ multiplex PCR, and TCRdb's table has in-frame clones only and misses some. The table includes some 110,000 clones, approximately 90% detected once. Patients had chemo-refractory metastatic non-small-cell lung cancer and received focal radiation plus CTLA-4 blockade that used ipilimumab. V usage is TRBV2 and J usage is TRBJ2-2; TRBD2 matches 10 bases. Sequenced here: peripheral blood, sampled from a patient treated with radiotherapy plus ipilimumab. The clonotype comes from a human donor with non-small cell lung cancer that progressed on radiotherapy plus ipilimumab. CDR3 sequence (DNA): TGTGCCAGCAGCCGTCTAGCGGGAGTCGGGGAGCTGTTTTTT. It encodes CASSRLAGVGELFF. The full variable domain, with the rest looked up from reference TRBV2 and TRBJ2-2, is EPEVTQTPSHQVTQMGQEVILRCVPISNHLYFYWYRQILGQKVEFLVSFYNNEISEKSEIFDDQFSVERPDGSNFTLKIRSTKLEDSAMYFCASSRLAGVGELFFGEGSRLTVL.